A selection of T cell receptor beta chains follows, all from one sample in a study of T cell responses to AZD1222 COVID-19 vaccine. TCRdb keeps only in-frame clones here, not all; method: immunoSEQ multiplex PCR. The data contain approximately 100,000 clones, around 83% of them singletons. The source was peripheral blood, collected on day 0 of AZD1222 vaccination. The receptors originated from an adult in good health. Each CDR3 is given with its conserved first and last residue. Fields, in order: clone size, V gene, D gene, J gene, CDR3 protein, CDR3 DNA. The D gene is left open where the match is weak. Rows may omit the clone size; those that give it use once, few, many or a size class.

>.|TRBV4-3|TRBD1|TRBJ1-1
CASSQDSEGQGTEAFF
TGCGCCAGCAGCCAAGATAGCGAGGGACAGGGCACTGAAGCTTTCTTT
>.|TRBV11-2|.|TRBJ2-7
CASSLDPATYEQYF
TGTGCCAGCAGCTTAGATCCAGCGACCTACGAGCAGTACTTC
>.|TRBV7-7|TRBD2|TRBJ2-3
CASSPGTSGSVDTQYF
TGTGCCAGCAGCCCCGGGACTAGCGGATCGGTGGATACGCAGTATTTT
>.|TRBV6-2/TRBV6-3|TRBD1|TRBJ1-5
CASRYRGPQPQHF
TGTGCCAGCAGATACAGGGGGCCCCAACCCCAGCATTTT
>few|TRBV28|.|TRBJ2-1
CASSPWNRGRDEQFF
TGTGCCAGCAGTCCGTGGAACAGGGGGAGGGATGAGCAGTTCTTC
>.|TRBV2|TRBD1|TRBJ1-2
CASRGTGGGYGYTF
TGTGCCAGCAGGGGGACAGGGGGTGGCTATGGCTACACCTTC
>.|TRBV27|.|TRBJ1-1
CASSPPQTGGGTEAFF
TGTGCCAGCAGTCCCCCTCAAACCGGCGGCGGCACTGAAGCTTTCTTT
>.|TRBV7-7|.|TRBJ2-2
CASRVQGAAGELFF
TGTGCTAGCAGGGTACAGGGTGCGGCCGGGGAGCTGTTTTTT
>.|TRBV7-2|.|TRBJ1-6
CASSPRTASNSPLHF
TGTGCCAGCAGTCCCCGGACAGCGAGCAATTCACCCCTCCACTTT
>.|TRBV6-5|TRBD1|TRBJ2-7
CASRKGTGGPYEQYF
TGTGCCAGCAGGAAAGGGACAGGGGGCCCCTACGAGCAGTACTTC
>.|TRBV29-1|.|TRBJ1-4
CSVEGLGGADEKLFF
TGCAGCGTTGAAGGGCTTGGTGGGGCTGATGAAAAACTGTTTTTT
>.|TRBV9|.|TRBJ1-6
CASSSRDMGNSPLHF
TGTGCCAGCAGCTCCCGTGACATGGGGAATTCACCCCTCCACTTT
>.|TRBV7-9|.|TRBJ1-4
CASSLVEGATNEKLFF
TGTGCCAGCAGCTTAGTTGAGGGGGCAACTAATGAAAAACTGTTTTTT
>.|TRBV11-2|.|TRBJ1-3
CASSLGGGVHSGNTIYF
TGTGCCAGCAGCTTAGGTGGGGGGGTTCACTCTGGAAACACCATATATTTT
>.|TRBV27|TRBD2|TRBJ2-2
CASSLKASGRAVFGELFF
TGTGCCAGCAGTTTAAAGGCTAGCGGGAGGGCCGTGTTCGGGGAGCTGTTTTTT
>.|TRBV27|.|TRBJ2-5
CASSLLGRQETQYF
TGTGCCAGCAGTCTGTTGGGACGTCAAGAGACCCAGTACTTC
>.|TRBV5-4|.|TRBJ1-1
CASSKATGNTEAFF
TGTGCCAGCAGCAAGGCGACAGGTAACACTGAAGCTTTCTTT
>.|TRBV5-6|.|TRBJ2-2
CASSFQDLVSGELFF
TGTGCCAGCAGCTTTCAGGACCTGGTTAGCGGGGAGCTGTTTTTT
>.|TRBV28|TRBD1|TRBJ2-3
CASSPGQGPSTDTQYF
TGTGCCAGCAGTCCCGGACAGGGACCTAGCACAGATACGCAGTATTTT
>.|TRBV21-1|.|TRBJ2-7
CASSLVKDRGVKRTTYEQYF
TGTGCCAGCAGCCTCGTGAAGGACAGGGGCGTGAAGCGGACCACCTACGAGCAGTACTTC
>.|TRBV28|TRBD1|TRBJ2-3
CASSPRGQGSTDTQYF
TGTGCCAGCAGTCCCCGGGGACAGGGAAGCACAGATACGCAGTATTTT
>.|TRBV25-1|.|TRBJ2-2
CASSVASGTGELFF
TGTGCCAGCAGTGTAGCGTCGGGCACCGGGGAGCTGTTTTTT
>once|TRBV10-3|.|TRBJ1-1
CAISERGGLNTEAFF
TGTGCCATCAGTGAGAGGGGGGGGTTGAACACTGAAGCTTTCTTT
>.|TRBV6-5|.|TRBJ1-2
CASSYSAGPSYGYTF
TGTGCCAGCAGTTACTCGGCGGGACCTTCCTATGGCTACACCTTC
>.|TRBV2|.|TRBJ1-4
CASRSQDSNEKLFF
TGTGCCAGCAGGTCCCAAGACTCCAATGAAAAACTGTTTTTT
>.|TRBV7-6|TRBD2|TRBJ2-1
CASSSLPGRGSENEQFF
TGTGCCAGCAGTTCACTTCCAGGGCGCGGGAGTGAAAATGAGCAGTTCTTC
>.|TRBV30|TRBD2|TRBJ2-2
CAWSVTSGSSENTGELFF
TGTGCCTGGAGTGTAACCAGCGGGAGCTCCGAGAACACCGGGGAGCTGTTTTTT